These T cell receptor beta chains were read from a single sample in a study of cytomegalovirus exposure and HLA in healthy donors. TCRdb's copy holds only in-frame clones and misses some; the assay was immunoSEQ multiplex PCR. The sample carries 87,000 or so clones, 60% to 80% recorded once. Sequencing was done on a sample of PBMCs. The source of these receptors is a man between 60 and 75 years old in good health and CMV-seronegative. The conserved cysteine and the conserved F or W are not part of the CDR3 here.

TRBV11-3,TRBJ2-5,ASSWASGSPETQY
TRBV7-3,TRBJ2-1,ASALDAGKV
TRBV7-2,TRBJ1-2,ASSLAQGTGGYT
TRBV30,TRBJ2-4,AWSLERVAIQY
TRBV18,TRBJ2-7,ASSPFRDTQYEQY
TRBV5-1,TRBJ1-6,ASSLQGAPGSPLH
TRBV29-1,TRBJ2-5,SVVTGAGETQY
TRBV5-1,TRBJ1-2,ASSTGTGLFYGYT
TRBV10-1,TRBJ2-2,ASSEPGQGDTGELF
TRBV6-1,TRBJ1-1,ASSLYRGGSTEAF
TRBV5-1,TRBJ1-1,ASSQPPGQVNTEAF
TRBV5-4,TRBJ2-5,ASSPTGEPDTETQY
TRBV5-1,TRBJ2-3,ASSLAGGADTQY
TRBV25-1,TRBJ2-2,ASSEGLGGVPGELF
TRBV10-3,TRBJ1-2,AISEGGTYYGYT
TRBV30,TRBJ1-4,ASPRDREIYVNEKLF
TRBV18,TRBJ1-5,ASSPSRTGYNQPQH
TRBV5-1,TRBJ2-7,ASSLEYSLYEQY
TRBV5-1,TRBJ1-1,ASSLEPNTEAF
TRBV2,TRBJ2-1,ASSVGPGMVDNEQF
TRBV29-1,TRBJ1-2,SVRTGNYGYT
TRBV10-3,TRBJ2-7,AISESTWDRSYEQY
TRBV5-1,TRBJ1-3,ASPAGEIGNTIY
TRBV5-4,TRBJ1-5,ASSLGRGPDQPQH
TRBV2,TRBJ2-7,ASSERGLAYEQY
TRBV2,TRBJ2-3,ASSEQLAGDKDTQY
TRBV5-4,TRBJ2-3,ASSSGLAGVTDTQY
TRBV5-6,TRBJ2-5,ASSLEAGRGTQY
TRBV11-3,TRBJ2-2,ASSSISTGELF
TRBV5-1,TRBJ2-2,ASSLSEAGELF
TRBV5-5,TRBJ1-4,ASSWSGEKLF
TRBV5-1,TRBJ2-3,ASSFGGGTDTQY
TRBV11-2,TRBJ2-3,ASYESSSGGALRGDTQY
TRBV2,TRBJ2-7,ASSEQGISAYEQY
TRBV4-1,TRBJ2-4,ASSRRLGETKNIQY
TRBV6-1,TRBJ2-7,ASSAEVWGLGQGEIYEQY
TRBV7-3,TRBJ2-1,ASSLGRLVYNEQF
TRBV5-3,TRBJ2-1,ARSLNRLAGDLEQF
TRBV14,TRBJ2-5,ASSAHETQY
TRBV25-1,TRBJ2-7,ASSVANLREQY
TRBV6-6,TRBJ2-5,ASSPLRDSSQETQY
TRBV7-2,TRBJ2-7,ASSLLAGGPHEQY
TRBV5-5,TRBJ2-2,ASQTLNRVSGELF
TRBV2,TRBJ2-1,ASSDIGTSGGPNEQF
TRBV7-9,TRBJ2-5,ASSSPPGQETQY
TRBV7-2,TRBJ2-3,ASSTGQGSTDTQY
TRBV5-1,NA,ASSSAGLQSVEQY
TRBV6-6,TRBJ2-1,ASSSQGRWDNEQF